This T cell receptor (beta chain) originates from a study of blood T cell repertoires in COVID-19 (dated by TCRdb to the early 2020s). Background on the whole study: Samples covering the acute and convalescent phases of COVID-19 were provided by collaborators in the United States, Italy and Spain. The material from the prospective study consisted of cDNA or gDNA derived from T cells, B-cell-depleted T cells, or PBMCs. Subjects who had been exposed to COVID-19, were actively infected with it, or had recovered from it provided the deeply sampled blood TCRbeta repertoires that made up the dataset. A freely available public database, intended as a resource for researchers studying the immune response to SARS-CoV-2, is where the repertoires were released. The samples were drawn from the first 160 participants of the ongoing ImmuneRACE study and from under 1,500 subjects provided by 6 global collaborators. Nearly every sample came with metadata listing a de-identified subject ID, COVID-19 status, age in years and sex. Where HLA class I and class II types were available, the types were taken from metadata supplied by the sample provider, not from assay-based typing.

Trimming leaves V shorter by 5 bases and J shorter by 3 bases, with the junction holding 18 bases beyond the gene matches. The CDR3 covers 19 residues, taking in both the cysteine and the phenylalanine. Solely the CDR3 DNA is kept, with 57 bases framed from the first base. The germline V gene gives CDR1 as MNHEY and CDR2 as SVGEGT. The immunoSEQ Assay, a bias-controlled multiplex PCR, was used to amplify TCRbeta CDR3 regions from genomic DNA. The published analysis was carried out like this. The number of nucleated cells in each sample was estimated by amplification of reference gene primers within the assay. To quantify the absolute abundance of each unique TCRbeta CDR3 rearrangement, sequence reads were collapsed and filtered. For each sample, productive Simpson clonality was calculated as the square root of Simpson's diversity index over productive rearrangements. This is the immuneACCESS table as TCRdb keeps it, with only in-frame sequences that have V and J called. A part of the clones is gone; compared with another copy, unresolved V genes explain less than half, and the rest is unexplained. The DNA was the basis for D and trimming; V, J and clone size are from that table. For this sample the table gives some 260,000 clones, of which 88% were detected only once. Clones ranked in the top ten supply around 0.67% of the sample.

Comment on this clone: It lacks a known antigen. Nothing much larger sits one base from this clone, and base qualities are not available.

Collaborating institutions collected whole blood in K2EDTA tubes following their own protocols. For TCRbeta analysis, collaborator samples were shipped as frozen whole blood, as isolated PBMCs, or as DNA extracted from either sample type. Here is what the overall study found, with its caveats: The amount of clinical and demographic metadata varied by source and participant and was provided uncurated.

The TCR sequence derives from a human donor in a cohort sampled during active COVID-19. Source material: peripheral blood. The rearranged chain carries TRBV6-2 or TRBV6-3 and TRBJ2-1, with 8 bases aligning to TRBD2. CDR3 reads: CASSTRRAGGPKGYNEQFF. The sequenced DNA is TGTGCCAGCAGTACGCGCCGGGCGGGGGGTCCCAAGGGCTACAATGAGCAGTTCTTC.